One sample yielded the 27 T cell receptor beta chains listed below, sequenced in a study of blood T cells in healthy people across ages. Next came a second PCR, run for roughly 6 to 11 cycles, which used a sample-barcoded 5' primer along with a J-beta primer mix. Each CDR3 protein gets one entry after TCRdb re-called the 5' RACE reads with MiXCR. The data show hundreds of thousands of distinct CDR3 sequences, around a quarter seen once. These data also featured in a second study, about T cells of mothers and their children.

Sequenced: blood. These receptors originate from a boy aged 10-17 years in good health.

This clonotype has a handful of counts. The rearrangement joins TRBV7-2 to TRBJ2-3; 8 nucleotides agree with TRBD2. The CDR3 is made up of 15 amino acids. Trimming took 4 bases from V and 7 from J; bases not matched to a gene: 10. The germline CDR1 and CDR2 sequences are SGHTA and FQGNSA. CDR3 region: CASSYDGRAHNTQYF. CDR3 nucleotide sequence: TGTGCCAGCAGCTACGACGGGAGGGCCCATAATACGCAGTATTTT.

The chain uses TRBV3-1 and TRBJ1-1; TRBD1 might be the D (5 bases). This CDR3 region has 13 residues. Trimming removed 2 bases at V and 6 bases at J, with 10 bases between. Germline lookup yields CDR1 LGHDT and CDR2 YNNKEL (reference sequence). The CDR3 protein is CASSQTIQAEAFF. The DNA of the CDR3 is TGTGCCAGCAGCCAAACTATACAGGCTGAAGCTTTCTTT.

The chain joins TRBV5-1 to TRBJ2-7; 9 bases align to TRBD1. J was trimmed by 4 bases and V by 4 bases; bases with no gene match: 12. The CDR3 spans 16 residues. Germline CDR1 reads SGHRS; CDR2 reads YFSETQ. The CDR3 coding sequence is TGCGCCAGCAGCGTTGGTGGAGGACAGGGGAGGTACGAGCAGTACTTC. Protein: CASSVGGGQGRYEQYF.

This chain joins TRBV20-1 and TRBJ2-3, with D perhaps matching TRBD2 (5 bases). The germline CDR1 and CDR2 sequences are DFQATT and SNEGSKA (reference sequence). The CDR3 covers 12 residues. The ends were cut back, 7 bases at V and 6 bases at J, with 14 bases in the middle. CDR3 region: CSVGSRVDTQYF. The CDR3 DNA is TGCAGTGTTGGGAGTCGCGTCGATACGCAGTATTTT.

The V and J genes are TRBV28 and TRBJ2-4, with TRBD1 matching over 8 bases. The J segment lost 7 bases and the V segment lost 3 bases, leaving 5 bases of the junction unmatched. This CDR3 has 14 amino acids. Germline CDR1 MDHEN, CDR2 SYDVKM. The DNA for the CDR3 is TGTGCCAGCAGTTTGTCAGGGGGCGCTAACATTCAGTACTTC. Protein sequence: CASSLSGGANIQYF.

J is TRBJ1-5 and V is TRBV7-2; 9 bases match TRBD1. The CDR3 consists of 15 residues. Germline trimming cut 5 bases from V and 4 bases from J; bases unmatched to any gene: 6. Looked up from germline, CDR1 is SGHTA and CDR2 is FQGNSA. In DNA form, the CDR3 reads TGTGCCAGCAGCAAAGGGGACAGGGATAATCAGCCCCAGCATTTT. Protein sequence: CASSKGDRDNQPQHF.

This clonotype has ten or more counts. The J gene is TRBJ2-7, the V gene TRBV27, with D unresolved. Germline V lookup: CDR1 MNHEY, CDR2 SMNVEV (reference sequence). The CDR3 has 13 amino acids. V lost 3 bases to trimming and J lost 1 base, with 7 bases between them. The CDR3 loop is CASSLIGSYEQYF. The CDR3, as DNA: TGTGCCAGCAGTTTGATAGGATCCTACGAGCAGTACTTC.

Notes on this clonotype: One end of the junction fails to match germline, which may point to a read error. The rearrangement links TRBV7-9 to TRBJ2-6, with TRBD1 as a possible D gene (6 bases). The germline CDR1 and CDR2 sequences are SEHNR and FQNEAQ (reference sequence). The CDR3 is 20 amino acids. The CDR3 DNA reads as TGTGCCGGCAGCTTAGAACTGGTGGTGACAGGTCTCTCTGGGGCCAACGTCCTGACTTTC. It is translated as CAGSLELVVTGLSGANVLTF.

This clonotype was seen once. The rearrangement joins TRBV20-1 to TRBJ2-5; D might be TRBD1 or TRBD2, each matching 5 bases. The CDR3 runs 12 residues. V was cut by 8 bases and J by 5 bases, with 15 bases left in between. Germline lookup yields CDR1 DFQATT and CDR2 SNEGSKA (reference sequence). As DNA, the CDR3 is TGCAGTTCTAATGGGGGTGGGGAGACCCAGTACTTC. The encoded protein is CSSNGGGETQYF.

The chain has TRBV21-1 and TRBJ2-1. TRBV21-1 is designated a pseudogene. CDR3 length: 15 residues. This CDR3 reads CASSKAGIFYNEQFF. The CDR3 DNA follows: TGTGCCAGCAGCAAAGCGGGAATCTTTTACAATGAGCAGTTCTTC.

This clonotype was counted a single time. J is TRBJ2-5 and V is TRBV7-9; tentative D call: TRBD1 (5 bases). The closer fit of TRBJ2-7 to the DNA end suggests the J call may be wrong. Germline CDR1 reads SEHNR; CDR2 reads FQNEAQ (reference sequence). The CDR3 contains 15 residues. CDR3 in DNA: TGTGCCAGCAGCTCTCCGACAGCCAACGCCTACGAGCAGTACTTC. Its protein product is CASSSPTANAYEQYF.

Only a few counts were recorded for this clonotype. V and J are TRBV12-5 and TRBJ2-5; D assignment may be TRBD1 or TRBD2 (7 bases each). The DNA end is more similar to TRBJ2-7, so the J call may be wrong. Germline V gives CDR1 LGHNT, CDR2 FRNRAP. The CDR3 spans 12 residues. The CDR3 DNA reads as TGTGCTACAAGCGGGACAGAGTACGAGCAGTACTTC. Its translation: CATSGTEYEQYF.

This clonotype appeared a few times. This chain joins TRBV20-1 and TRBJ2-3; 8 bases map to TRBD2. The CDR3 totals 15 residues. Trimming removed 0 bases from V and 6 bases from J; junction bases left unmatched: 8. Per the germline V gene, CDR1 is DFQATT and CDR2 is SNEGSKA (reference sequence). CDR3 in amino acids: CSARDNSGDPDTQYF. The CDR3 coding sequence is TGCAGTGCTAGAGATAATAGCGGGGACCCGGATACGCAGTATTTT.

This clonotype was seen more than once but under ten times. The chain recombines TRBV9 with TRBJ2-7, with D unresolved. V was clipped by 0 bases and J by 6 bases, with 7 bases between them. The CDR3 has 12 residues. Germline CDR1 SGDLS, CDR2 YYNGEE. The CDR3 loop reads CASSVEAGEQYF. In DNA form, the CDR3 reads TGTGCCAGCAGCGTAGAGGCAGGCGAGCAGTACTTC.

This chain links TRBV7-2 with TRBJ2-2; unclear D gene. The V and J ends lost 4 bases and 0 bases respectively, with 6 bases between them. Germline values: CDR1 SGHTA, CDR2 FQGNSA. This CDR3 contains 14 residues. For the CDR3, the DNA is TGTGCCAGCAGCTCGAACGCGAACACCGGGGAGCTGTTTTTT. As protein: CASSSNANTGELFF.

V usage is TRBV5-1 and J usage is TRBJ1-4, with D possibly TRBD1 on 5 matching bases. V lost 1 base, J lost 4 bases, and 8 bases lay in between. This CDR3 has 14 residues. Germline V gene sequence: CDR1 SGHRS, CDR2 YFSETQ. CDR3 nucleotides: TGCGCCAGCAGCTTGATTGGACATAATGAAAAACTGTTTTTT. Translation: CASSLIGHNEKLFF.

The rearrangement uses TRBV13 and TRBJ1-4, with 7 positions matching TRBD1. The CDR3 covers 18 residues. Per the germline V gene, CDR1 is PRHDT and CDR2 is FYEKMQ (reference sequence). V gave up 5 bases and J gave up 5 bases; unmatched junction bases: 17. DNA for the CDR3: TGTGCCAGCAGCCAGCGGACAGGACGCATGGAGGGGAATGAAAAACTGTTTTTT. Amino acid sequence: CASSQRTGRMEGNEKLFF.

In its sample, this clonotype was seen a few times. J is TRBJ1-2 and V is TRBV29-1; no clear D gene. Germline lookup yields CDR1 SQVTM and CDR2 ANQGSEA. This CDR3 has 12 residues. Trimming took off 4 bases at V and 3 bases at J, with 9 bases between the two ends. DNA for the CDR3: TGCAGCGTTGGCCCGACGGACTATGGCTACACCTTC. Amino acids: CSVGPTDYGYTF.

The V call is TRBV20-1, the J call TRBJ1-2; D is unresolved. This CDR3 is built from 16 residues. CDR1 and CDR2 (germline): DFQATT, SNEGSKA (reference sequence). V was shortened by 2 bases and J by 0 bases, with 16 bases between the two germline ends. Here the CDR3 DNA reads TGCAGTGCTAGAACGACCCAATCCCAAGCTAACTATGGCTACACCTTC. Amino acid sequence: CSARTTQSQANYGYTF.

The sample holds many counts of this clonotype. This chain uses TRBV7-2 with TRBJ2-7, with 8 bases identical to TRBD1. J lost 1 base, V lost 4 bases, and 3 bases had no gene match. The length of the CDR3 is 14 residues. Germline assignment: CDR1 SGHTA and CDR2 FQGNSA. DNA of the CDR3: TGTGCCAGCAGCTACACAGGGGGATCCTACGAGCAGTACTTC. This gives the protein CASSYTGGSYEQYF.

The table lists this clonotype with a count of one. V is TRBV29-1 and J is TRBJ2-3; 16 positions match TRBD2. V dropped 6 bases and J dropped 5; count of bases not matched to a gene: 2. Germline V gene lookup returns CDR1 SQVTM and CDR2 ANQGSEA. The CDR3 contains 14 residues. Here the CDR3 reads CSVGTSGRGDTQYF. DNA of the CDR3: TGCAGCGTCGGGACTAGCGGGAGGGGAGATACGCAGTATTTT.

CDR3 DNA: TGTGCCAGCAGTCCTCCGAGTGAGACTAGCGTAAGGGATGAGCAGTTCTTC. As protein: CASSPPSETSVRDEQFF. The chain is built from TRBV12-3 or TRBV12-4 and TRBJ2-5; 8 bases are shared with TRBD2. The better agreement between TRBJ2-1 and the DNA end casts doubt on the J call. The CDR3 length is 17 residues.

The chain links TRBV7-2 to TRBJ2-5; 11 nucleotides agree with TRBD1. The CDR3 totals 14 residues. CDR1 is SGHTA, CDR2 FQGNSA, per germline. With 5 bases clipped from V and 13 bases from J, the junction kept 12 bases outside the gene matches. The CDR3 is CASSPDRGLFERYF. The CDR3 nucleotides read TGTGCCAGCAGCCCGGACAGGGGGCTATTCGAGCGGTACTTC.

This clonotype was seen only a few times. V gene TRBV7-9 combines with J gene TRBJ2-1, with 8 positions matching TRBD1. Looked up from germline, CDR1 is SEHNR and CDR2 is FQNEAQ (reference sequence). V trimming: 5 bases; J trimming: 4 bases; junction bases outside the gene matches: 7. The CDR3 runs to 15 residues. DNA of the CDR3: TGTGCCAGCAGCCCCCGGACAGGGATATACAATGAGCAGTTCTTC. Its protein is CASSPRTGIYNEQFF.

The chain links TRBV7-2 to TRBJ1-6, with D maybe TRBD1 (5 bases). The germline V gene has CDR1 SGHTA and CDR2 FQGNSA. V was trimmed by 2 bases and J by 0 bases, leaving 8 bases between them. CDR3 length: 16 amino acids. Here the CDR3 reads CASSLFGGSYNSPLHF. CDR3 bases: TGTGCCAGCAGCTTATTCGGGGGCTCCTATAATTCACCCCTCCACTTT.

V usage is TRBV18 and J usage is TRBJ2-7, with 9 bases fitting TRBD1. The last part of the DNA fits TRBJ2-5 better; the J call may be wrong. CDR1 KGHSH and CDR2 LQKENI come from the germline V gene. This CDR3 contains 16 residues. The CDR3 DNA sequence: TGTGCCAGCTCACCTACCGGGACAGGGATCGTGGAGACCCAGTACTTC. Translating gives CASSPTGTGIVETQYF.

The chain links TRBV12-3 or TRBV12-4 to TRBJ1-4, with 7 bases matching TRBD1. The CDR3 length is 14 residues. With 5 bases clipped from V and 8 bases from J, the junction kept 8 bases outside the gene matches. CDR3: CASSPGQDREKLFF. DNA for the CDR3: TGTGCCAGCAGTCCCGGACAGGACAGGGAAAAACTGTTTTTT.